The 27 T cell receptor beta chains below were found in one sample sequenced in a study of T cell changes during pregnancy in multiple sclerosis. Measured with immunoSEQ multiplex PCR; TCRdb has only the in-frame clones, and not every one. The table records 90,000 to 120,000 clones, about 92% of them present only once. The sequenced sample was peripheral blood, obtained in the second trimester of pregnancy. All receptors come from a female donor with multiple sclerosis, enrolled in a pregnancy study.

CDR3 region: CASSFGSLETQYF. DNA of the CDR3: TGTGCCAGCAGCTTCGGGTCTTTGGAGACCCAGTACTTC. V and J are TRBV11-2 and TRBJ2-5; D call uncertain. Germline CDR1 and CDR2: SGHAT and FQNNGV. The length of the CDR3 is 13 residues. The V end lost 3 bases, the J end lost 5 bases, and 10 bases lay between the germline ends.

The CDR3 sequence is CASSLEGGVWNYGYTF. The DNA for the CDR3 is TGTGCCAGCAGTTTGGAAGGGGGGGTTTGGAACTATGGCTACACCTTC. The chain recombines TRBV28 with TRBJ1-2, with TRBD1 as a possible D gene (6 bases). Trimming pared 3 bases from V and 2 bases from J, leaving 16 bases between. This CDR3 is 16 amino acids long. From germline, CDR1 is MDHEN and CDR2 SYDVKM.

J is TRBJ1-2 and V is TRBV7-2; TRBD1 is a possible D gene (6 bases). Trimming left V 3 bases short and J 2 bases short, with 10 bases between. The germline gives CDR1 SGHTA, CDR2 FQGNSA. The CDR3 covers 14 residues. The CDR3 nucleotides read TGTGCCAGCAGCTTTAACAGGGTCAACTATGGCTACACCTTC. Translated: CASSFNRVNYGYTF.

The rearrangement joins TRBV15 to TRBJ1-3; 11 nucleotides match TRBD1. The junction had 4 bases not matched to a gene; V was cut back by 5 bases and J by 4 bases. Germline-derived CDR1 and CDR2 are LNHNV and YYDKDF (reference sequence). The CDR3 consists of 15 residues. The CDR3 region is CATSGGTGGGNTIYF. CDR3 nucleotide sequence: TGTGCCACCAGCGGAGGGACAGGGGGAGGAAACACCATATATTTT. Full variable domain (rest looked up from reference TRBV15 and TRBJ1-3): DAMVIQNPRYQVTQFGKPVTLSCSQTLNHNVMYWYQQKSSQAPKLLFHYYDKDFNNEADTPDNFQSRRPNTSFCFLDIRSPGLGDTAMYLCATSGGTGGGNTIYFGEGSWLTVV.

The table lists this clone with a few counts. The chain uses TRBV19 and TRBJ2-2; D possibly corresponds to TRBD1 (6 bases). Germline lookup yields CDR1 LNHDA and CDR2 SQIVND (reference sequence). The V and J ends lost 7 bases and 6 bases respectively, with 12 bases between them. The CDR3 is made up of 13 amino acids. Here the CDR3 DNA reads TGTGCCAGTACTATGGGGGCTTCCGGGGAGCTGTTTTTT. It translates to CASTMGASGELFF.

This chain links TRBV2 with TRBJ2-7; tentative D call: TRBD1 (6 bases). V lost 7 bases and J 2 bases, leaving 15 bases between the germline ends. This CDR3 region has 14 residues. Germline V CDR1 and CDR2: SNHLY, FYNNEI. The CDR3 region has the DNA TGTGCCAGCATAAGGACAGTGAGTGCCTACGAGCAGTACTTC. This gives the protein CASIRTVSAYEQYF.

The J gene is TRBJ1-2, the V gene TRBV29-1, with a possible D match to TRBD1 (6 bases). V lost 4 bases, J lost 0 bases, and 12 bases lay in between. Germline V lookup: CDR1 SQVTM, CDR2 ANQGSEA. This CDR3 region has 14 residues. CDR3 in amino acids: CSVAGQYSNYGYTF. The CDR3 DNA reads TGCAGCGTTGCCGGACAGTACTCTAACTATGGCTACACCTTC. Full variable domain (rest looked up from reference TRBV29-1 and TRBJ1-2): SAVISQKPSRDICQRGTSLTIQCQVDSQVTMMFWYRQQPGQSLTLIATANQGSEATYESGFVIDKFPISRPNLTFSTLTVSNMSPEDSSIYLCSVAGQYSNYGYTFGSGTRLTVV.

This rearrangement joins TRBV5-4 to TRBJ2-7; TRBD1 matches 8 bases. Germline trimming cut 3 bases from V and 4 bases from J; bases unmatched to any gene: 6. Germline-derived CDR1 and CDR2 are SGHNT and YYREEE (reference sequence). The CDR3 has 14 amino acids. Here the CDR3 DNA reads TGTGCCAGCAGCTCGGGACAGGCGGTTTACGAGCAGTACTTC. Protein: CASSSGQAVYEQYF.

The rearrangement links TRBV5-1 to TRBJ2-5; tentatively, D is TRBD2 (6 bases). CDR3 size: 13 residues. Trimming left V 4 bases short and J 1 base short, with 8 bases between. Germline V CDR1 and CDR2: SGHRS, YFSETQ. CDR3 residues: CASSRGFQETQYF. The CDR3, as DNA: TGCGCCAGCAGCCGGGGGTTCCAAGAGACCCAGTACTTC.

The genes are TRBV5-1 and TRBJ2-6; 9 bases are shared with TRBD1. Germline V CDR1 and CDR2: SGHRS, YFSETQ. V was pared by 5 bases and J by 0 bases, with 12 bases of the junction left unmatched. The CDR3 consists of 19 residues. DNA for the CDR3: TGCGCCAGCAGTCCATACTCCGGGACAGGGAGCTCTGGGGCCAACGTCCTGACTTTC. It is translated as CASSPYSGTGSSGANVLTF. The full variable domain, its missing parts supplied by reference TRBV5-1 and TRBJ2-6, is KAGVTQTPRYLIKTRGQQVTLSCSPISGHRSVSWYQQTPGQGLQFLFEYFSETQRNKGNFPGRFSGRQFSNSRSEMNVSTLELGDSALYLCASSPYSGTGSSGANVLTFGAGSRLTVL.

The chain couples TRBV5-6 to TRBJ1-4; D unresolved. V shed 2 bases and J shed 4 bases, with 9 bases lying between them. This CDR3 spans 14 amino acids. Germline V lookup: CDR1 SGHDT, CDR2 YYEEEE. The CDR3 is CASSLSVGNEKLFF. The CDR3 nucleotides are TGTGCCAGCAGCTTATCGGTTGGTAATGAAAAACTGTTTTTT.

In its sample, this clone was seen once. The chain couples TRBV28 to TRBJ2-7; 7 nucleotides align to TRBD1. In germline, CDR1 is MDHEN, CDR2 SYDVKM. V trimming: 6 bases; J trimming: 0 bases; junction bases outside the gene matches: 5. CDR3 size: 14 residues. CDR3 DNA: TGTGCCAGCAGACAACAGGGGATCTCCTACGAGCAGTACTTC. Protein sequence: CASRQQGISYEQYF.

The chain has TRBV11-3 and TRBJ1-1; D is undetermined. The V end was cut by 3 bases, the J end by 3 bases, with 8 bases between. CDR1 is SGHNT, CDR2 YENEEA, per germline. The CDR3 consists of 13 residues. CDR3 in DNA: TGTGCCAGCAGCTTCTTTGCGGACACTGAAGCTTTCTTT. Encoded protein: CASSFFADTEAFF.

The rearrangement uses TRBV5-1 and TRBJ2-7, with TRBD1 identical over 7 bases. The J segment lost 4 bases and the V segment lost 0 bases, leaving 4 bases of the junction unmatched. Germline V gene lookup returns CDR1 SGHRS and CDR2 YFSETQ. There are 14 residues in the CDR3. CDR3 residues: CASSLAGTAYEQYF. CDR3 in DNA: TGCGCCAGCAGCTTGGCCGGGACAGCATACGAGCAGTACTTC.

V gene TRBV19 combines with J gene TRBJ1-5; D is undetermined. The CDR3 runs 14 residues. Germline V CDR1 and CDR2: LNHDA, SQIVND (reference sequence). V was pared by 3 bases and J by 2 bases, with 8 bases between. Here the CDR3 DNA reads TGTGCCAGTAGTATGAAGGGAGGCAATCAGCCCCAGCATTTT. This sequence encodes CASSMKGGNQPQHF.

CDR3 coding DNA: TGTGCCAGCAAACCTAACCGGGGACAGGGTGATACGCAGTATTTT. Amino acid sequence: CASKPNRGQGDTQYF. The chain links TRBV7-2 to TRBJ2-3; 9 bases align to TRBD1. This CDR3 comprises 15 residues. Trimming at V came to 7 bases and at J to 6 bases, leaving 11 bases not matched to a gene. The germline V gene has CDR1 SGHTA and CDR2 FQGNSA.

The chain combines TRBV27 with TRBJ2-7; D may be TRBD1 (5 bases). The length of the CDR3 is 13 residues. From germline, CDR1 is MNHEY and CDR2 SMNVEV (reference sequence). With 7 bases removed from V and 7 bases from J, the gap between germline ends came to 17 bases. CDR3 amino acids: CASKGRERGEQYF. In DNA form, the CDR3 reads TGTGCCAGCAAGGGCAGGGAAAGAGGAGAGCAGTACTTC.

J is TRBJ1-5 and V is TRBV5-1; D is perhaps TRBD1 (5 bases). The CDR3 extends over 14 amino acids. V was pared by 4 bases and J by 5 bases, with 13 bases between. CDR1 and CDR2 (germline): SGHRS, YFSETQ. The CDR3 nucleotides are TGCGCCAGCAGCCTCGGGACTGATCATCAGCCCCAGCATTTT. Its translation is CASSLGTDHQPQHF.

The rearrangement uses TRBV6-5 and TRBJ2-5; 7 bases map to TRBD1. The V and J ends lost 3 bases and 4 bases, in that order; junction bases with no gene match: 5. The CDR3 totals 14 residues. Germline assignment: CDR1 MNHEY and CDR2 SVGAGI. The CDR3 here is CASSYPGGGETQYF. CDR3 in DNA: TGTGCCAGCAGTTATCCAGGGGGTGGAGAGACCCAGTACTTC.

The chain combines TRBV10-3 with TRBJ2-1, with 8 bases identical to TRBD1. The germline CDR1 and CDR2 sequences are ENHRY and SYGVKD. The ends lost 11 bases at V and 0 bases at J; junction bases unmatched: 3. The CDR3 extends over 13 amino acids. The CDR3 is CASTGDSYNEQFF. CDR3 DNA: TGTGCCTCGACAGGGGACTCCTACAATGAGCAGTTCTTC.

The V call is TRBV5-1, the J call TRBJ1-2; perhaps TRBD1 as D (5 bases). Germline V gene data show CDR1 as SGHRS and CDR2 as YFSETQ. The V end was cut by 0 bases, the J end by 5 bases, with 8 bases between. The CDR3 extends over 13 amino acids. CDR3 loop: CASSLGQLYGYTF. The CDR3 nucleotides read TGCGCCAGCAGCTTGGGACAGCTATATGGCTACACCTTC.

The rearrangement joins TRBV5-1 to TRBJ2-7; D is undetermined. CDR3 size: 15 residues. Trimming shortened V by 0 bases and J by 2 bases, and 12 bases separated the two germline ends. Germline V gives CDR1 SGHRS, CDR2 YFSETQ. The CDR3 protein is CASSLVFGGAYEQYF. For the CDR3, the DNA is TGCGCCAGCAGCTTGGTTTTCGGCGGTGCCTACGAGCAGTACTTC.

A single count supports this clone. This chain uses TRBV4-1 with TRBJ2-1; 8 bases line up with TRBD1. The CDR3 covers 15 residues. Germline trimming cut 4 bases from V and 6 bases from J; bases unmatched to any gene: 8. CDR1 is MGHRA and CDR2 is YSYEKL in the germline V gene. CDR3 amino acids: CASSPRDRFFNEQFF. CDR3 nucleotide sequence: TGCGCCAGCAGCCCACGGGACAGGTTCTTCAATGAGCAGTTCTTC.

The V and J genes are TRBV6-9 and TRBJ2-7; 12 nucleotides match TRBD2. The CDR3 loop spans 15 amino acids. Per the germline V gene, CDR1 is MNHGY and CDR2 is SVAAGI. The V segment lost 0 bases and the J segment 5 bases; nucleotides outside the gene matches: 2. The DNA for the CDR3 is TGTGCCAGCAGTTATTCGACTAGCGGGAGCCACGAGCAGTACTTC. Residues: CASSYSTSGSHEQYF.

The chain carries TRBV29-1 and TRBJ1-2, with TRBD1 matching 11 bases. The CDR3 contains 14 residues. Germline loops: CDR1 SQVTM, CDR2 ANQGSEA. With V trimmed by 4 bases and J by 4 bases, 5 bases remained unmatched. CDR3 sequence (DNA): TGCAGCGTTGGACATGGACAGGGGGCCTATGGCTACACCTTC. Its protein is CSVGHGQGAYGYTF.

V usage is TRBV11-2 and J usage is TRBJ2-5, with TRBD1 matching over 11 bases. Germline values: CDR1 SGHAT, CDR2 FQNNGV. The CDR3 is made up of 15 amino acids. V dropped 5 bases and J dropped 1; count of bases not matched to a gene: 3. DNA of the CDR3: TGTGCCAGCAGCCCCGGGACAGGGGGCCAAGAGACCCAGTACTTC. Encoded protein: CASSPGTGGQETQYF.

The rearrangement links TRBV9 to TRBJ2-3; TRBD2 is a possible D gene (6 bases). The CDR3 has 17 residues. Deletions cut 3 bases from V and 2 bases from J, with 19 bases between. Germline lookup yields CDR1 SGDLS and CDR2 YYNGEE. CDR3 loop: CASSAGEGLPLTDTQYF. CDR3 DNA: TGTGCCAGCAGCGCGGGCGAGGGACTCCCCCTCACAGATACGCAGTATTTT. Complete variable domain (other parts from reference TRBV9 and TRBJ2-3): DSGVTQTPKHLITATGQRVTLRCSPRSGDLSVYWYQQSLDQGLQFLIQYYNGEERAKGNILERFSAQQFPDLHSELNLSSLELGDSALYFCASSAGEGLPLTDTQYFGPGTRLTVL.